This T cell receptor (beta chain) was retrieved from a study of T-cell memory formation after mild COVID-19. From the 5' RACE reads, TCRdb called clonotypes with MiXCR, one entry per CDR3 protein. The sample includes 80,000 to 90,000 distinct CDR3 sequences, about 23% of them seen just once. There are 14 residues in the CDR3. The V gene lost 1 base and the J gene lost 4 bases, with 8 bases spanning the gap. Germline V CDR1 and CDR2: MGHRA, YSYEKL. Material: PBMCs or a T cell subset sorted from them (not recorded which). The receptor was isolated from a man in his late teens or twenties who had mild COVID-19 (a few samples of this study predate the infection). Cell type and time point are not known. The gene calls are TRBV4-1 and TRBJ1-5; no clear D. The chain's CDR3 is CASSQVTVNQPQHF. CDR3 nucleotide sequence: TGCGCCAGCAGCCAAGTCACCGTGAATCAGCCCCAGCATTTT.